The source of this TCR beta chain is a study of blood T cell repertoires in COVID-19. In Seattle, patients joined the study during active infection and were tracked longitudinally. As processed by the authors: Counts of nucleated cells, estimated from reference gene primer amplification, were obtained. Here immunoSEQ multiplex PCR was the method, and the copy in TCRdb shows in-frame clones only, minus some. V and J calls and clone size are copied from that table; D and trimming were computed from the DNA. The table has some 350,000 clones, about nine tenths seen once. The CDR3 spans 17 residues. Unmatched junction bases numbered 9, after V lost 4 bases and J lost 4 bases. CDR1 and CDR2 (germline): SGDLS, YYNGEE.

The sample comprised peripheral blood. The chain is built from TRBV9 and TRBJ2-7; TRBD2 aligns across 15 bases. This receptor was identified in a woman aged 70-85 years with COVID-19, enrolled during active disease. DNA for the CDR3: TGTGCCAGCAGCCCTCGGACTAGCGGGGGGGCGATGTACGAGCAGTACTTC. It encodes CASSPRTSGGAMYEQYF.